This TCR beta chain was sequenced during a study of Ad26.COV2.S vaccination and SARS-CoV-2 variants. Findings of the study overall: Those who received the vaccine showed greater spike-specific TCR breadth than those given placebo. With respect to non-spike TCR breadth, vaccine and placebo recipients were similar. Quantification of TCR breadth and depth may have yielded underestimates of total T cell responses.

Profiled with immunoSEQ multiplex PCR; TCRdb holds only in-frame clones, not every one. The table records more than 120,000 clones, roughly 88% of them present only once. In regard to this clone: The antigen remains unidentified.

The sample in question was peripheral blood, obtained after recovery from COVID-19. This clonotype was sampled from a human donor who had recovered from COVID-19.

The CDR3 coding sequence is TGTGCCAGCAAGCTTCTCCTAGAAAAAGTCACCGGGGAGCTGTTTTTT. Its translation: CASKLLLEKVTGELFF. The gene calls are TRBV2 and TRBJ2-2; D gene unclear. The germline V and J ends were trimmed by 7 bases and 4 bases, with 19 bases remaining between them. Germline CDR1 is SNHLY and CDR2 is FYNNEI. The length of the CDR3 is 16 residues.